These 10 T cell receptor beta chains were sequenced from one sample in a study of OX40 agonist ivuxolimab in advanced cancers. Sequenced by immunoSEQ multiplex PCR; TCRdb stores in-frame clones only, minus some. The table has 77,000 or so clones, approximately 84% seen once. Sequenced material: CD4+ or CD8+ T cells sorted from blood, taken in a trial of the OX40 agonist ivuxolimab. Receptor source: an adult with an advanced solid tumor such as melanoma, head and neck, liver or kidney cancer.

V usage is TRBV18 and J usage is TRBJ2-1; D gene unclear. Germline V lookup: CDR1 KGHSH, CDR2 LQKENI. CDR3 length: 13 residues. V lost 3 bases and J 5 bases, leaving 8 bases between the germline ends. CDR3 region: CASSPDLDNEQFF. CDR3 in DNA: TGTGCCAGCTCACCGGATCTGGACAATGAGCAGTTCTTC.

The chain combines TRBV4-1 with TRBJ1-1; 8 bases match TRBD1. Germline-derived CDR1 and CDR2 are MGHRA and YSYEKL. The CDR3 spans 15 residues. Losses at the gene ends were 4 bases for V and 5 bases for J; bases not matched to a gene: 9. CDR3 bases: TGCGCCAGCAGCCCCGTCCCACAGGGGGGAACTGAAGCTTTCTTT. It specifies CASSPVPQGGTEAFF.

The V and J genes are TRBV12-2 and TRBJ2-2; the table gives TRBD2 as D, unverified against the DNA. TRBV12-2 is a pseudogene locus. The CDR3 is 22 amino acids. CDR3 loop: CASRFYAYLLPTSGGEPGELFF. DNA of the CDR3: TGTGCAAGTCGCTTCTACGCTTACCTACTTCCTACTAGCGGGGGGGAGCCCGGGGAGCTGTTTTTT.

This clone has only a few counts. The chain recombines TRBV7-2 with TRBJ1-4, with a tentative D call TRBD1 (5 bases). V dropped 9 bases and J dropped 5 bases, with 10 bases sitting between them. The length of the CDR3 is 12 residues. CDR1 SGHTA and CDR2 FQGNSA come from the germline V gene. The CDR3 DNA is TGTGCCAGTACGAAGGGGAATGAAAAACTGTTTTTT. This translates into CASTKGNEKLFF.

The CDR3 loop is CAWSIDRAGEKLFF. DNA for the CDR3: TGTGCCTGGAGTATCGACAGGGCAGGGGAAAAACTGTTTTTT. V gene TRBV30 combines with J gene TRBJ1-4, with 7 bases identical to TRBD1. The germline V gene has CDR1 GTSNPN and CDR2 SVGIG (reference sequence). The CDR3 has 14 amino acids. V trimming: 2 bases; J trimming: 8 bases; junction bases outside the gene matches: 8.

This chain connects TRBV19 to TRBJ1-2; D gene unclear. Trimming left V 5 bases short and J 0 bases short, with 7 bases between. Germline V gene sequence: CDR1 LNHDA, CDR2 SQIVND (reference sequence). The CDR3 has 13 residues. CDR3 region: CASSLVPNYGYTF. CDR3 sequence (DNA): TGTGCCAGTAGTCTGGTCCCTAACTATGGCTACACCTTC.

The V call is TRBV5-1, the J call TRBJ1-4, with 9 bases aligning to TRBD1. V was pared by 4 bases and J by 6 bases, with 4 bases of the junction left unmatched. CDR3 length: 14 residues. Germline V gene data show CDR1 as SGHRS and CDR2 as YFSETQ. The CDR3 loop is CASSPGQGDEKLFF. The CDR3 nucleotides read TGCGCCAGCAGCCCGGGACAGGGTGATGAAAAACTGTTTTTT.

CDR3 residues: CASHLFSGGLNTEAFF. The DNA of the CDR3 is TGCGCCAGCCATCTTTTCTCGGGGGGGCTGAACACTGAAGCTTTCTTT. This chain joins TRBV5-1 and TRBJ1-1, with a possible D match to TRBD1 (6 bases). CDR3 length: 16 amino acids. Trimming pared 7 bases from V and 0 bases from J, leaving 19 bases between. Looked up from germline, CDR1 is SGHRS and CDR2 is YFSETQ.

The chain is built from TRBV7-3 and TRBJ1-2; 11 positions agree with TRBD1. CDR1 is SGHTA and CDR2 is FQGTGA in the germline V gene. V trimming: 5 bases; J trimming: 8 bases; junction bases outside the gene matches: 10. The CDR3 has 15 amino acids. DNA of the CDR3: TGTGCCAGCAGCGACCGTGGACAGGGGGCTGAGGGCTACACCTTC. This sequence encodes CASSDRGQGAEGYTF.

The chain links TRBV28 to TRBJ2-2, with TRBD2 matching over 7 bases. From germline, CDR1 is MDHEN and CDR2 SYDVKM. Trimming took 5 bases from V and 5 from J; bases not matched to a gene: 5. The CDR3 is 14 residues long. The CDR3 sequence: CASSPGGGTGELFF. CDR3 nucleotides: TGTGCCAGCAGTCCCGGGGGAGGGACCGGGGAGCTGTTTTTT.